One T cell receptor (beta chain) is described in this entry. The specificity of this receptor is unknown. No per-base quality is available; no much larger clone lies one base away. This specimen comes from a study of CD8 T cells in Susac syndrome (dated by TCRdb to 2018 to 2020). About the investigation overall: Of the Susac syndrome patients who were sequenced, fewer than 10 were in clinical remission while roughly six had clinically active disease. The study used repertoire sequencing to test whether antigen drove CD8+ T cell activation and differentiation in Susac syndrome. Susac syndrome patients were therapy-naive, on corticosteroids (some also receiving IVIg), or on IVIg alone at blood withdrawal. Paper-wide results and their limitations: The number of individuals in the TCR sequencing and HLA analysis was recognized as being relatively small. In patients with Susac syndrome, the CD4+ T cell repertoire showed no detectable clonal expansion.

Trimming costs V 4 bases and J 1 base, and their ends lie 4 bases apart. Reading from cysteine to phenylalanine, the CDR3 counts 12 amino acids. Only the CDR3 DNA stays, 36 bases, in frame from base 1. CDR1 is given as LNHDA and CDR2 as SQIVND, both from the germline V gene (reference sequence). High-throughput TCR beta sequencing profiled peripheral blood CD8+ and CD4+ T cells from healthy donors, Susac syndrome patients and multiple sclerosis patients. Susac syndrome patients met recently defined diagnostic criteria for definite or probable disease. Bulk CD8+ and CD4+ T cells were purified by magnetic negative isolation, whereas CD8+ TEMRA cells were enriched by FACS. Blood was drawn into EDTA tubes, processed within 24 hours, and PBMCs were isolated by density gradient centrifugation. PBMCs destined for TCR sequencing were cryopreserved in liquid nitrogen and later thawed in a 37 °C water bath. Purity of sorted or isolated CD4+, CD8+ and CD8+ TEMRA cells was at least 90%.

RNA was extracted with the RNeasy kit and roughly 0.45 to 1 ug was reverse transcribed using random hexamers. TCR beta CDR3 regions were amplified with the immunoSEQ multiplex PCR assay covering 54 Vbeta and 13 Jbeta segments. PCR amplification bias was corrected by using a synthetic template baseline for primer optimization and computational correction. Per the source publication's procedure: Reads were annotated to V, D and J genes according to IMGT and were analyzed with immunoSEQ Analyzer, with only productive sequences retained. To calculate clonality, Shannon entropy was normalized by log2 of the number of productive unique sequences and then subtracted from one. For each patient and control, public and private clones were evaluated within the 100 most prevalent clones. A clone was defined as Susac-specific if it was absent from the healthy and MS cohorts, from roughly 980 published viral clones and from other ImmuneACCESS disease sequences. TCRdb reanalyzed the raw reads on its own, using fastp at Q25 for trimming and MiXCR for clone calling, and kept in-frame beta chains. When rows share a CDR3 protein, they turn into one entry using the most common DNA and genes. The V and J calls, along with clone size, are taken from TCRdb and not from the paper's own processing. The sample table lists 150,000 to 200,000 distinct CDR3 sequences, 90% to 97% of them with a count of one. Around 0.12% of the sample comes from the top ten.

This receptor was obtained from a human donor with Susac syndrome. In this chain, TRBV19 is recombined with TRBJ1-1, with the D gene not confidently named. Sequenced sample: CD4+ T cells from PBMCs. The DNA sequence is given as TGTGCCAGTAGTACAAGGAACACTGAAGCTTTCTTT. Its translation is CASSTRNTEAFF.